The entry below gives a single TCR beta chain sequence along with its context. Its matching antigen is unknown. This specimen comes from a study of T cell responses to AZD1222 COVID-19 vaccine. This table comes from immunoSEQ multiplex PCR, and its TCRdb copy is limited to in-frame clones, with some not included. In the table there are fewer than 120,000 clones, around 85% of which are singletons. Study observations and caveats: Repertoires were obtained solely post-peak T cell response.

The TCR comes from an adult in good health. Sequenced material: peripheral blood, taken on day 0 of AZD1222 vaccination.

CDR3 sequence (DNA): TGTGCCAGCAGTTTAGGGACGGCCAATGAAAAACTGTTTTTT. Translating it yields CASSLGTANEKLFF. This chain joins TRBV28 and TRBJ1-4; D is possibly TRBD1 (5 bases). The CDR3 spans 14 residues. Trimming removed 2 bases at V and 5 bases at J, with 9 bases between. Per germline, CDR1 MDHEN and CDR2 SYDVKM.